This TCR beta chain was found in a study of beta chain features in type 1 diabetes. Turning to the study itself: All samples yielded about 100 million examined sorted cells. The study's findings and limits: cDNA-based sequencing might over-represent cells highly expressing TCR. Among type 1 diabetes patients, VDJ junctions had fewer insertions and more deletions. Shorter TCRB CDR3s, moderately but significantly so, marked every one of the four CD4+ subsets in Type 1 diabetes patients.

Details on this clone: Antigen: not known.

All of the isolated RNA was reverse transcribed, so expressed TCRB transcripts were sequenced. Assay used: immunoSEQ multiplex PCR; TCRdb lists only in-frame clones, some missing. The table includes roughly 250,000 clones, roughly two thirds detected once. V was pared by 2 bases and J by 5 bases, with 9 bases between. The germline V gene has CDR1 MGHDK and CDR2 SYGVNS. The CDR3 has 13 amino acids. Sequencing was done on a sample of naive CD4+ T cells from blood. The receptor was derived from a man aged 25-45 years in good health. The gene calls are TRBV25-1 and TRBJ1-1; D ambiguous. In DNA, the CDR3 is TGTGCCAGCAGTGAAGTGGTGGGGACTGAAGCTTTCTTT. Protein sequence: CASSEVVGTEAFF.